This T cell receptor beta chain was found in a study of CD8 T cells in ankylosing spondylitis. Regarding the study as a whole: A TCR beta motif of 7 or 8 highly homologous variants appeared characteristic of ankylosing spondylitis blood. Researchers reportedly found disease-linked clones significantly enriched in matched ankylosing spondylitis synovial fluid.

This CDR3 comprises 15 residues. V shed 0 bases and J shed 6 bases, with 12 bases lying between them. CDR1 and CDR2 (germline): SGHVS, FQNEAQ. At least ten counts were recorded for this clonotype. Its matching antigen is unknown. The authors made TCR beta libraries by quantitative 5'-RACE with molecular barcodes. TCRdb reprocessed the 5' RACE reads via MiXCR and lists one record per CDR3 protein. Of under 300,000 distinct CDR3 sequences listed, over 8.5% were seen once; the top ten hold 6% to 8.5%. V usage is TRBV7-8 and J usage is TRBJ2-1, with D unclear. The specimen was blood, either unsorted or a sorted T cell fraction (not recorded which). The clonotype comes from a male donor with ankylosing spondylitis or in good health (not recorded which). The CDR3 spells CASSLAQIVGNEQFF. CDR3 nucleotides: TGTGCCAGCAGCTTAGCGCAGATAGTAGGCAATGAGCAGTTCTTC.